The T cell receptor (beta chain) described here comes from a study of T cells in Graves' hyperthyroidism and ophthalmopathy. RNA transcripts yielded amplified TCR beta CDR3 regions. The HTBI primer set was used in a first-round RT-PCR of the TCR CDR3. TCRdb called the multiplex PCR reads again in MiXCR, with one record for every CDR3 protein. The sample lists some 300,000 distinct CDR3 sequences, roughly 15% occurring once. Hyperthyroidism in the patients, aged 18 to 65, was newly diagnosed and under 2 months in duration. In germline, CDR1 is MGHDK, CDR2 SYGVNS. This CDR3 has 11 amino acids. V lost 3 bases to trimming and J lost 12 bases, with 9 bases between them.

The TCR sequence derives from a woman younger than 45 with Graves' hyperthyroidism that later progressed to Graves' ophthalmopathy. The chain employs TRBV25-1 and TRBJ2-1; no reliable D call. Sequenced input: blood. The CDR3 protein is CASSDAVMQFF. Written as DNA, the CDR3 is TGTGCCAGCAGTGACGCGGTGATGCAGTTCTTC.